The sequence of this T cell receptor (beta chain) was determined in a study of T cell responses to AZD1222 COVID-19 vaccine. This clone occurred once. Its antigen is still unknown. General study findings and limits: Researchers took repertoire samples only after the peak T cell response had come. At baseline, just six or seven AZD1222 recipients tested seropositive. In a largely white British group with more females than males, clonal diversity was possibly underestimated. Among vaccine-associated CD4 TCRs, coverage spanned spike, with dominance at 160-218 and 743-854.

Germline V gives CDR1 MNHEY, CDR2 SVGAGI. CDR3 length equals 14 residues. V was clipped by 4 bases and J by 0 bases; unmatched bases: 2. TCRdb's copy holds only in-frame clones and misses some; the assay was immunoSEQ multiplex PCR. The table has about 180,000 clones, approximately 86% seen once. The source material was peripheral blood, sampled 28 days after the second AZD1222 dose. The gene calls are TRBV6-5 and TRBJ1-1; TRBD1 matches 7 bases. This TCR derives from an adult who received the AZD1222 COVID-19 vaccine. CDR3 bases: TGTGCCAGCAGTTCAGGGGGTATGAACACTGAAGCTTTCTTT. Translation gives CASSSGGMNTEAFF.